This T cell receptor beta chain came from a study of T-cell memory formation after mild COVID-19. TCRdb re-derived calls from the 5' RACE reads in MiXCR, one entry per CDR3 protein. The sample has tens of thousands of distinct CDR3 sequences, 15% to 20% seen once; the top ten hold around 1.4%. Germline CDR1 is SGHRS and CDR2 is YFSETQ. The V end lost 8 bases, the J end lost 4 bases, and 15 bases lay between the germline ends. This CDR3 comprises 13 residues. By share, this clonotype ranks as medium-sized. The V gene is TRBV5-1, the J gene TRBJ1-2; possibly TRBD1 for D (5 bases). The sequencing input was PBMCs or a T cell subset sorted from them (not recorded which). The TCR comes from an adult who had mild COVID-19 (a few samples of this study predate the infection). Cell type and time point are not known. The CDR3 coding sequence is TGCGCCAGTGGTGAGGGACGAGTCTATGGCTACACCTTC. Amino acid sequence: CASGEGRVYGYTF. Full variable domain (outside the CDR3, taken from reference TRBV5-1 and TRBJ1-2): KAGVTQTPRYLIKTRGQQVTLSCSPISGHRSVSWYQQTPGQGLQFLFEYFSETQRNKGNFPGRFSGRQFSNSRSEMNVSTLELGDSALYLCASGEGRVYGYTFGSGTRLTVV.